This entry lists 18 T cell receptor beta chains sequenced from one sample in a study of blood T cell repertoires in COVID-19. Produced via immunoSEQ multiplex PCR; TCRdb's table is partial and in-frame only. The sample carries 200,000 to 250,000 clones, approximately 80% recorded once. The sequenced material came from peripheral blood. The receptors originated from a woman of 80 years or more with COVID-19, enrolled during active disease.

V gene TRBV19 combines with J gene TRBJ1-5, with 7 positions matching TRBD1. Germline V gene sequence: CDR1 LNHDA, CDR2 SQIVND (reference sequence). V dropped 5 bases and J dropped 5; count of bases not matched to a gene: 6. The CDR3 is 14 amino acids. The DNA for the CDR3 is TGTGCCAGTAGTCCTCGGGACAGATATCAGCCCCAGCATTTT. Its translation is CASSPRDRYQPQHF.

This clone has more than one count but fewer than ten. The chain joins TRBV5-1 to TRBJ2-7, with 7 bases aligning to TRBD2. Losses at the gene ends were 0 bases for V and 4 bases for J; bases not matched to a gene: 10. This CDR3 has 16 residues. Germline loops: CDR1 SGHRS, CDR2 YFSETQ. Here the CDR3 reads CASSLVAGAGSYEQYF. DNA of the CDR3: TGCGCCAGCAGCTTGGTGGCGGGAGCCGGTTCTTACGAGCAGTACTTC.

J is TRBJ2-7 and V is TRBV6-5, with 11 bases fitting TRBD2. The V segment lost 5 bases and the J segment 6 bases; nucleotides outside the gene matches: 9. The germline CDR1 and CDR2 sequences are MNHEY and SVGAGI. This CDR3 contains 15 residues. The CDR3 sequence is CASSTTSGSVGEQYF. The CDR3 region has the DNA TGTGCCAGCAGTACCACTAGCGGGAGTGTAGGCGAGCAGTACTTC.

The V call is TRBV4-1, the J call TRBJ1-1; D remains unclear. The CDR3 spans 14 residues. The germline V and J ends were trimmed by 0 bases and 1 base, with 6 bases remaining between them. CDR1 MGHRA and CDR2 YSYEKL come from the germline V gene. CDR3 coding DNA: TGCGCCAGCAGCCAAGATGTCAGGAACACTGAAGCTTTCTTT. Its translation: CASSQDVRNTEAFF.

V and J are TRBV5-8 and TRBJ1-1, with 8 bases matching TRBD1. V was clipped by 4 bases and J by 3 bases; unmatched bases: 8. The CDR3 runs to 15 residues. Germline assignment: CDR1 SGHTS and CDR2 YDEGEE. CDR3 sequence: CASSLRQGWDTEAFF. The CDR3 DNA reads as TGTGCCAGCAGCCTTCGACAGGGGTGGGACACTGAAGCTTTCTTT.

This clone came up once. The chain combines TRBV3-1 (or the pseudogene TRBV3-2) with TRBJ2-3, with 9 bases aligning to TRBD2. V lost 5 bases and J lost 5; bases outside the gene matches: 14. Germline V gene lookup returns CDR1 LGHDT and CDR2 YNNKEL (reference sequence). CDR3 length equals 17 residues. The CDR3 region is CASSSSGTSPAGDTQYF. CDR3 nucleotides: TGTGCCAGCAGCTCTTCAGGGACTAGCCCTGCCGGAGATACGCAGTATTTT.

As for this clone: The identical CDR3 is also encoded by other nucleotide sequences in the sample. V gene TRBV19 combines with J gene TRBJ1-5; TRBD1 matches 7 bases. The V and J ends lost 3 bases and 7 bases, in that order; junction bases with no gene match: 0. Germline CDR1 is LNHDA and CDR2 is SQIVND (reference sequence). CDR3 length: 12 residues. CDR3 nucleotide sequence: TGTGCCAGTAGTATCAGGGGGCAGCCCCAGCATTTT. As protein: CASSIRGQPQHF.

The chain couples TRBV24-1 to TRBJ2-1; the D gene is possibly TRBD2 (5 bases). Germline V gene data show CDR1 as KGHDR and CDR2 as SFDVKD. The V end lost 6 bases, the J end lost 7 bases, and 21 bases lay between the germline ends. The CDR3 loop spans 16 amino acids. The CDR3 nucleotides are TGTGCCACCAGTAACAAGACACGGGGTTATGGAAATGAGCAGTTCTTC. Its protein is CATSNKTRGYGNEQFF.

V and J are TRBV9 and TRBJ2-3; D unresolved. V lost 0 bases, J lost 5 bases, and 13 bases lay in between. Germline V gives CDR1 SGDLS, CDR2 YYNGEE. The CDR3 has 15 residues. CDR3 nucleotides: TGTGCCAGCAGCGTAGGTTCCCTATCGGGAGATACGCAGTATTTT. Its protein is CASSVGSLSGDTQYF.

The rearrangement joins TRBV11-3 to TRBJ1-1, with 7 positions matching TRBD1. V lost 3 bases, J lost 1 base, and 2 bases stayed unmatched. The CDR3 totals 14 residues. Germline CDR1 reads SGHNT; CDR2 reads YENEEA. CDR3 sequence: CASSLGQTNTEAFF. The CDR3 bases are TGTGCCAGCAGCTTGGGACAGACGAACACTGAAGCTTTCTTT.

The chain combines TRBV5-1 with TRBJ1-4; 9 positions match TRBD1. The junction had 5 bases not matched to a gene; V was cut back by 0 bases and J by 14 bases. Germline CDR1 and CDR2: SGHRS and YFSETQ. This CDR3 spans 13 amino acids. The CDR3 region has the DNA TGCGCCAGCAGCTTGGGGACAGGGGAAGGTCTGTTTTTT. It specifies CASSLGTGEGLFF.

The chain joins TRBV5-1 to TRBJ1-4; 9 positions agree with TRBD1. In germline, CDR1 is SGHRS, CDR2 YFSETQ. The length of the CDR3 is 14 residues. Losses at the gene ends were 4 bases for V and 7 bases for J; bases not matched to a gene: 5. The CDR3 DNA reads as TGCGCCAGCAGCCCACAGGGGGCATTTGAAAAACTGTTTTTT. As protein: CASSPQGAFEKLFF.

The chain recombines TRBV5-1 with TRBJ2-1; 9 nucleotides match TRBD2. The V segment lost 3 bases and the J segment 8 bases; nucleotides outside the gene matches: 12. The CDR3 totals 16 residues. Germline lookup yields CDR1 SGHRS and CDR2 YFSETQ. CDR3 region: CASSSQGAGGIHEQFF. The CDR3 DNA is TGCGCCAGCAGCTCCCAAGGAGCGGGAGGAATCCATGAGCAGTTCTTC.

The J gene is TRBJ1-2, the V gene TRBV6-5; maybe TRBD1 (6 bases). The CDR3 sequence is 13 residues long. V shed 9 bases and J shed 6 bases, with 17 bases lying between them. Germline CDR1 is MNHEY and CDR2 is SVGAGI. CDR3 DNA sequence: TGTGCCAGTCGTGATTTTGGGGGCGATGGCTACACCTTC. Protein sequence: CASRDFGGDGYTF.

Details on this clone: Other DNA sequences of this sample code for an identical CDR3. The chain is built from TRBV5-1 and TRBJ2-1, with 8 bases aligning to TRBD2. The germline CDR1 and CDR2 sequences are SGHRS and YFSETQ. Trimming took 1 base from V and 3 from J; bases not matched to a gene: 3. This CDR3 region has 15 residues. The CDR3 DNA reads TGCGCCAGCAGCTTGTCGGGAGGGGACTACAATGAGCAGTTCTTC. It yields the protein CASSLSGGDYNEQFF.

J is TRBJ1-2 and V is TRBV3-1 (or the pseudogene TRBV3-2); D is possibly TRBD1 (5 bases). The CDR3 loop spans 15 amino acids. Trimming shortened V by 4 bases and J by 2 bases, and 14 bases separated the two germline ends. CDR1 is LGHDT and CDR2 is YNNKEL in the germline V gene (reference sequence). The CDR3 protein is CASSPGGEVNYGYTF. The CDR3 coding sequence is TGTGCCAGCAGCCCCGGGGGAGAAGTAAACTATGGCTACACCTTC.

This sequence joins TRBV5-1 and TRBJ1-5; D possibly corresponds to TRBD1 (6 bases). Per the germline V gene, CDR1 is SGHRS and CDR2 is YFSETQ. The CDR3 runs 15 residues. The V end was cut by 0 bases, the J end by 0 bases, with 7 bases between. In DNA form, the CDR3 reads TGCGCCAGCAGCTTGGGGACAGTTAGCAATCAGCCCCAGCATTTT. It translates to CASSLGTVSNQPQHF.

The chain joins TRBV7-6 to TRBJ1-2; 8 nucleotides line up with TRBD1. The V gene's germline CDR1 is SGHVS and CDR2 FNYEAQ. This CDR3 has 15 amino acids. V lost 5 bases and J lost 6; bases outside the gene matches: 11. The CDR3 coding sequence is TGTGCCAGCAGCCCGACACAGGGGGTTATAGATGGCTACACCTTC. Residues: CASSPTQGVIDGYTF.